This T cell receptor (beta chain) was sequenced in a study of blood T cell repertoires in COVID-19. This clone has a single count. V was pared by 5 bases and J by 1 base, with 13 bases between. The CDR3 loop spans 15 amino acids. Germline loops: CDR1 LNHDA, CDR2 SQIVND (reference sequence). Per the authors' pipeline: Researchers report that nucleated cell counts were estimated from reference gene primer amplification. Clones were read by immunoSEQ multiplex PCR, and TCRdb kept only the in-frame ones, dropping some. V, J and clone size derive from that table, while D and trimming were established from the DNA sequence. Among a few hundred thousand clones listed, roughly 90% were seen once.

The sample comprised PBMCs or T cells enriched from blood (not recorded which). The source of this sequence is a man between 18 and 29 years old with acute COVID-19. The chain combines TRBV19 with TRBJ2-3; D gene unclear. The CDR3 spells CASSSQLTGTDTQYF. The CDR3 DNA reads TGTGCCAGTAGTTCCCAATTGACTGGCACAGATACGCAGTATTTT.